Below, one TCR beta chain is given with its context. The antigen is undetermined. These data originate in a study of CD8+ T cells in alopecia areata. Whole-study findings and limits: Many expanded lesional clones persisted during tofacitinib (in both scalp and blood).

RNA was isolated and reverse transcribed to cDNA, the sequencing template. Sequenced by immunoSEQ multiplex PCR; TCRdb stores in-frame clones only, minus some. The repertoire holds about 220,000 clones, with around three fifths as singletons. Treatment in this sample: oral pan-JAK inhibitor, 5-10 mg twice daily. Sequenced here: CD4+ T cells sorted from blood, sampled at week 4, from a patient treated with tofacitinib. The clonotype originates from a human donor with alopecia areata.

CDR3 loop: CASSMVQGLGATEAFF. The CDR3 DNA sequence: TGTGCCAGCAGCATGGTCCAGGGGTTAGGGGCCACTGAAGCTTTCTTT. The V and J genes are TRBV7-8 and TRBJ1-1, with D perhaps matching TRBD1 (6 bases). Germline V gene sequence: CDR1 SGHVS, CDR2 FQNEAQ. This CDR3 has 16 amino acids. V gave up 5 bases and J gave up 4 bases, with 20 bases separating them.